The 26 T cell receptor beta chains below all came from one sample that was sequenced in a study of T-cell memory formation after mild COVID-19. Via MiXCR, TCRdb re-called the 5' RACE reads, giving one row per CDR3 protein. Of about 82,000 distinct CDR3 sequences in the sample, about 16% are singletons; the top ten hold around two fifths. The sample consisted of PBMCs or a T cell subset sorted from them (not recorded which). The receptors were gathered from a man aged 18 to 30 who had mild COVID-19 (a few samples of this study predate the infection). Cell type and time point are not known.

Here the CDR3 DNA reads TGCGCCAGCAGCCCCGGTTGGGGGGAGTCCTACAATGAGCAGTTCTTC. Its translation: CASSPGWGESYNEQFF. The chain uses TRBV5-1 and TRBJ2-1; D might be TRBD2 (6 bases). V was shortened by 4 bases and J by 1 base, with 15 bases between the two germline ends. The CDR3 extends over 16 amino acids. Germline CDR1 and CDR2: SGHRS and YFSETQ.

A single count supports this clonotype. The chain combines TRBV5-6 with TRBJ2-1; TRBD1 matches 11 bases. Unmatched junction bases numbered 3, after V lost 3 bases and J lost 4 bases. Germline V gives CDR1 SGHDT, CDR2 YYEEEE. The CDR3 has 15 residues. DNA for the CDR3: TGTGCCAGCAGCTGGGGACAGGGGGTTTACAATGAGCAGTTCTTC. As protein: CASSWGQGVYNEQFF.

This clonotype was observed a few times. The chain joins TRBV24-1 to TRBJ2-7, with TRBD1 identical over 9 bases. The V gene's germline CDR1 is KGHDR and CDR2 SFDVKD. CDR3 length: 15 residues. Trimming removed 6 bases from V and 2 bases from J; junction bases left unmatched: 7. CDR3: CATSQAGTGTYEQYV. The DNA for the CDR3 is TGTGCCACCAGTCAAGCCGGGACAGGGACCTACGAGCAGTACGTC.

This clonotype has only a few counts. This chain connects TRBV4-3 to TRBJ2-7; possible D gene TRBD1, 6 bases. The CDR3 has 15 residues. With 0 bases removed from V and 2 bases from J, the gap between germline ends came to 11 bases. Germline-derived CDR1 and CDR2 are LGHNA and YSLEER. CDR3 nucleotide sequence: TGCGCCAGCAGCCAAGATCGTAACAGGGCCTACGAGCAGTACTTC. This encodes CASSQDRNRAYEQYF.

In this sample, this clonotype turned up a few times. The chain uses TRBV20-1 and TRBJ2-7; D ambiguous. Deletions cut 0 bases from V and 0 bases from J, with 6 bases between. CDR1 DFQATT and CDR2 SNEGSKA come from the germline V gene (reference sequence). The length of the CDR3 is 13 residues. DNA of the CDR3: TGCAGTGCTAGAGATAATAACTCCTACGAGCAGTACTTC. It yields the protein CSARDNNSYEQYF.

This clonotype came up a few times. J is TRBJ2-1 and V is TRBV28; D possibly corresponds to TRBD2 (6 bases). The CDR3 spans 14 residues. The V end was cut by 7 bases, the J end by 6 bases, with 16 bases between. Germline lookup yields CDR1 MDHEN and CDR2 SYDVKM. The CDR3 here is CASTQSGDVNEQFF. In DNA, the CDR3 is TGTGCCAGCACTCAGTCGGGGGACGTCAATGAGCAGTTCTTC.

The chain uses TRBV5-6 and TRBJ2-7; a possible D gene is TRBD1 (6 bases). CDR3 size: 17 residues. Germline CDR1 and CDR2: SGHDT and YYEEEE. V gave up 1 base and J gave up 0 bases, with 17 bases separating them. CDR3: CASSLLSRQASSYEQYV. CDR3 DNA sequence: TGTGCCAGCAGCTTGCTGTCGCGACAGGCAAGCTCCTACGAGCAGTACGTC.

This chain uses TRBV7-3 with TRBJ2-1; 8 nucleotides align to TRBD1. V shed 5 bases and J 3 bases; nucleotides not matched to a gene: 9. The CDR3 has 16 residues. Germline V gene data show CDR1 as SGHTA and CDR2 as FQGTGA. The CDR3 bases are TGTGCCAGCAGCCCGGGACAGGCAAAGATCTACAATGAGCAGTTCTTC. The encoded protein is CASSPGQAKIYNEQFF. The full variable domain, rest sourced from reference TRBV7-3 and TRBJ2-1, is GAGVSQTPSNKVTEKGKYVELRCDPISGHTALYWYRQSLGQGPEFLIYFQGTGAADDSGLPNDRFFAVRPEGSVSTLKIQRTERGDSAVYLCASSPGQAKIYNEQFFGPGTRLTVL.

The rearrangement links TRBV30 to TRBJ1-5; 8 bases line up with TRBD1. J gave up 7 bases and V 3 bases, and 11 bases lay outside the gene matches. The CDR3 is made up of 15 amino acids. Germline CDR1 and CDR2: GTSNPN and SVGIG (reference sequence). The CDR3 region is CAWRETGEWKQPQHF. The CDR3 nucleotides are TGTGCCTGGAGGGAGACAGGGGAGTGGAAACAGCCCCAGCATTTT. The full variable domain, in which reference TRBV30 and TRBJ1-5 provide the parts outside the CDR3, is SQTIHQWPATLVQPVGSPLSLECTVEGTSNPNLYWYRQAAGRGLQLLFYSVGIGQISSEVPQNLSASRPQDRQFILSSKKLLLSDSGFYLCAWRETGEWKQPQHFGDGTRLSIL.

V is TRBV27 and J is TRBJ2-1; a possible D gene is TRBD2 (7 bases). This CDR3 region has 15 residues. Germline V gene lookup returns CDR1 MNHEY and CDR2 SMNVEV (reference sequence). Deletions cut 3 bases from V and 9 bases from J, with 18 bases between. This chain's CDR3 is CASSFSGGHLPEQFF. The CDR3, as DNA: TGTGCCAGCAGTTTTTCCGGGGGGCATCTTCCTGAGCAGTTCTTC.

This clonotype occurred a few times. The rearrangement joins TRBV15 to TRBJ1-1, with TRBD1 as a possible D gene (6 bases). Trimming took off 5 bases at V and 4 bases at J, with 17 bases between the two ends. The CDR3 consists of 15 residues. Germline V gene sequence: CDR1 LNHNV, CDR2 YYDKDF (reference sequence). The CDR3 loop reads CATSPRRGGTTEAFF. CDR3 in DNA: TGTGCCACCAGCCCCCGAAGGGGGGGTACCACTGAAGCTTTCTTT.

The chain links TRBV6-2 or TRBV6-3 to TRBJ2-5; D remains unclear. Germline CDR1 reads MNHEY; CDR2 reads SVGEGT. V lost 4 bases and J 5 bases, leaving 14 bases between the germline ends. The CDR3 is 14 amino acids. In DNA, the CDR3 is TGTGCCAGCAGTTTGGTACCCTCGATTGAGACCCAGTACTTC. Translation: CASSLVPSIETQYF.

The V and J genes are TRBV12-3 or TRBV12-4 and TRBJ2-7; 8 nucleotides line up with TRBD1. The CDR3 spans 15 residues. V trimming: 3 bases; J trimming: 4 bases; junction bases outside the gene matches: 8. CDR3 residues: CASSFRQGAIYEQYF. The CDR3 bases are TGTGCCAGCAGTTTTCGGCAGGGGGCAATTTACGAGCAGTACTTC.

V gene TRBV20-1 combines with J gene TRBJ2-7; perhaps TRBD2 as D (5 bases). CDR1 is DFQATT, CDR2 SNEGSKA, per germline (reference sequence). CDR3 length equals 11 residues. Trimming cost V 0 bases and J 7 bases, with 7 bases left between them. The CDR3 loop reads CSARDRREQYF. Here the CDR3 DNA reads TGCAGTGCTAGAGACAGGAGGGAGCAGTACTTC.

This clonotype has a handful of counts. The chain combines TRBV4-3 with TRBJ2-5, with 8 bases lining up with TRBD1. Germline V lookup: CDR1 LGHNA, CDR2 YSLEER. The J segment lost 6 bases and the V segment lost 0 bases, leaving 6 bases of the junction unmatched. CDR3 length: 15 amino acids. The CDR3 protein is CASSQDRTGLKTQYF. Here the CDR3 DNA reads TGCGCCAGCAGCCAAGATAGGACAGGGCTGAAGACCCAGTACTTC.

There are many counts of this clonotype. V and J are TRBV5-6 and TRBJ2-3; tentative D call: TRBD2 (6 bases). Germline lookup yields CDR1 SGHDT and CDR2 YYEEEE. Trimming took 5 bases from V and 0 from J, leaving 7 bases between them. The CDR3 is made up of 13 amino acids. The CDR3 sequence: CASSAGSTDTQYF. The CDR3 DNA follows: TGTGCCAGCAGTGCGGGGAGCACAGATACGCAGTATTTT. Filled out from reference TRBV5-6 and TRBJ2-3, the complete variable domain reads DAGVTQSPTHLIKTRGQQVTLRCSPKSGHDTVSWYQQALGQGPQFIFQYYEEEERQRGNFPDRFSGHQFPNYSSELNVNALLLGDSALYLCASSAGSTDTQYFGPGTRLTVL.

This clonotype was observed a few times. This CDR3 is CASSLGVGGEETQYF. CDR3 in DNA: TGCGCCAGCAGCTTGGGGGTAGGGGGCGAAGAGACCCAGTACTTC. This chain connects TRBV5-1 to TRBJ2-5; 7 positions agree with TRBD1. V trimming: 0 bases; J trimming: 3 bases; junction bases outside the gene matches: 5. CDR1 and CDR2 (germline): SGHRS, YFSETQ. There are 15 residues in the CDR3.

The J gene is TRBJ2-7, the V gene TRBV5-6, with TRBD1 as a possible D gene (6 bases). The germline V gene encodes CDR1 SGHDT and CDR2 YYEEEE. V lost 0 bases and J lost 5, with 9 bases in between. CDR3 size: 13 residues. This chain's CDR3 is CASSLDRVNEQYV. In DNA form, the CDR3 reads TGTGCCAGCAGCTTGGACAGGGTGAACGAGCAGTACGTC.

There are a few counts of this clonotype. The chain joins TRBV7-9 to TRBJ2-3; TRBD2 is a possible D gene (5 bases). Germline CDR1 SEHNR, CDR2 FQNEAQ (reference sequence). V was shortened by 2 bases and J by 2 bases, with 8 bases between the two germline ends. This CDR3 has 14 amino acids. The CDR3 DNA is TGTGCCAGCAGCTTATACGGGGACACAGATACGCAGTATTTT. Translation gives CASSLYGDTDTQYF.

The chain employs TRBV4-1 and TRBJ2-2; D is undetermined. Germline values: CDR1 MGHRA, CDR2 YSYEKL. The CDR3 length is 18 residues. The V end lost 0 bases, the J end lost 3 bases, and 17 bases lay between the germline ends. The CDR3 loop is CASSQDLVETKYTGELFF. The CDR3 DNA reads as TGCGCCAGCAGCCAAGATCTTGTAGAGACAAAATACACCGGGGAGCTGTTTTTT.

The chain couples TRBV5-6 to TRBJ2-5, with D perhaps matching TRBD1 or TRBD2 (5 bases each). The CDR3 is 17 amino acids. Germline V gives CDR1 SGHDT, CDR2 YYEEEE. V shed 4 bases and J shed 4 bases, with 23 bases lying between them. The CDR3, as DNA: TGTGCCAGCAGCCAGGACGGAAAGGGGCTCGGAGGAGAGACCCAGTACTTC. It translates to CASSQDGKGLGGETQYF.

The chain is built from TRBV6-2 or TRBV6-3 and TRBJ2-7, with TRBD2 matching 9 bases. Per germline, CDR1 MNHEY and CDR2 SVGEGT. The length of the CDR3 is 13 residues. Trimming cost V 10 bases and J 1 base; bases outside gene matches: 5. CDR3 coding DNA: TGTGCCACGGAGACTAGCGGATCCTACGAGCAGTACTTC. This gives the protein CATETSGSYEQYF.

The chain combines TRBV12-2 with TRBJ2-1; whether TRBD2, the table's D call, matches the DNA was not checked. TRBV12-2 is a documented pseudogene. This CDR3 contains 13 residues. The CDR3 sequence is CARGLWAYNEQFF. CDR3 in DNA: TGTGCAAGGGGCCTATGGGCCTACAATGAGCAGTTCTTC.

This sequence joins TRBV24-1 and TRBJ2-3; 7 bases agree with TRBD1. This CDR3 contains 15 residues. Per germline, CDR1 KGHDR and CDR2 SFDVKD. V was pared by 1 base and J by 1 base, with 1 base of the junction left unmatched. The CDR3 region is CATSDFDRGTDTQYF. CDR3 sequence (DNA): TGTGCCACCAGTGATTTCGACAGGGGCACAGATACGCAGTATTTT.

The rearrangement joins TRBV4-1 to TRBJ1-2, with TRBD1 matching over 9 bases. J gave up 8 bases and V 3 bases, and 7 bases lay outside the gene matches. CDR1 MGHRA and CDR2 YSYEKL come from the germline V gene. This CDR3 is built from 14 residues. The CDR3 sequence is CASSQAMGQGGYTF. For the CDR3, the DNA is TGCGCCAGCAGCCAGGCCATGGGACAGGGCGGCTACACCTTC.

In its sample, this clonotype was seen a few times. This rearrangement joins TRBV4-3 to TRBJ1-4; no firm D call. The ends were cut back, 4 bases at V and 1 base at J, with 19 bases in the middle. Germline V gene sequence: CDR1 LGHNA, CDR2 YSLEER. The CDR3 is 18 residues long. The CDR3 loop is CASSPGRLWLGTNEKLFF. The CDR3 nucleotides are TGCGCCAGCAGCCCAGGCAGGCTCTGGTTGGGAACTAATGAAAAACTGTTTTTT.